This TCR beta chain was sequenced during a study of regulatory T cells in long-lasting Graves disease. Study results and caveats: Whereas 966 public clonotypes were shared by new patients, persistent patients shared more, at 2,741.

Time point described: newly diagnosed GD, antithyroid drugs for less than 3 months. Extracted RNA from PBMCs served as the source of the TCR library. Arm-PCR of CDR3 regions and iRepertoire HTBI primers were the basis on which TCR beta libraries were built. Each CDR3 protein is one row after TCRdb ran MiXCR on the multiplex PCR reads. The sample has roughly 350,000 distinct CDR3 sequences, 16% seen once; the top ten hold just under 30%. In this sample, this clonotype turned up many times. Its antigen is unknown. There are 13 residues in the CDR3. Germline V CDR1 and CDR2: MNHNS, SASEGT. Unmatched junction bases numbered 5, after V lost 6 bases and J lost 6 bases. This sample also appeared in a second study, on T cells in Graves' hyperthyroidism and ophthalmopathy.

The chain links TRBV6-1 to TRBJ2-7; 10 positions agree with TRBD1. The clonotype originates from a man aged 35 to 55 with Graves disease. The starting material was peripheral blood mononuclear cells (PBMCs), obtained at new diagnosis, from a patient treated with antithyroid drugs. The CDR3 nucleotides read TGTGCCAGCAGGGTGGGGACAGGGGTCGAGCAGTACTTC. Protein sequence: CASRVGTGVEQYF.